One sample yielded the 15 T cell receptor beta chains listed below, sequenced in a study of blood T cell repertoires in COVID-19 (dated by TCRdb to the early 2020s). Library preparation was by the immunoSEQ multiplex PCR assay. TCRdb provides this immuneACCESS table in a form limited to in-frame rearrangements. Some clones are lacking; in checked studies, under half of them reflect an unresolved V gene, and why the rest are absent is not known. Across this sample there are roughly 210,000 clones, with under 90% seen only once. Of the sample, under 12% is held by the ten largest clones. Sequencing input: peripheral blood. The receptor set was obtained from a woman over 75 with COVID-19, enrolled during active disease.

The genes are TRBV10-3 and TRBJ1-1, with TRBD1 matching 7 bases. The length of the CDR3 is 14 residues. Germline V CDR1 and CDR2: ENHRY, SYGVKD. Trimming took 6 bases from V and 4 from J; bases not matched to a gene: 8. CDR3 nucleotides: TGTGCCATCAGGGACACAGGGGAGCCCACTGAAGCTTTCTTT. Encoded protein: CAIRDTGEPTEAFF.

This chain uses TRBV6-5 with TRBJ2-7, with 9 positions matching TRBD1. CDR1 is MNHEY, CDR2 SVGAGI, per germline. This CDR3 has 14 residues. V was pared by 0 bases and J by 3 bases, with 0 bases of the junction left unmatched. CDR3 nucleotides: TGTGCCAGCAGTTACTCGGACAGGGGCTACGAGCAGTACTTC. As protein: CASSYSDRGYEQYF.

This chain connects TRBV10-3 to TRBJ2-1; 8 nucleotides agree with TRBD2. In germline, CDR1 is ENHRY, CDR2 SYGVKD. V trimming: 3 bases; J trimming: 0 bases; junction bases outside the gene matches: 7. The CDR3 has 17 residues. In DNA form, the CDR3 reads TGTGCCATCAGTGACTACGGTCGGGGGGGCTCCTACAATGAGCAGTTCTTC. Translated: CAISDYGRGGSYNEQFF.

The chain recombines TRBV6-6 with TRBJ1-6, with 9 bases identical to TRBD1. J gave up 8 bases and V 5 bases, and 10 bases lay outside the gene matches. This CDR3 spans 16 amino acids. Germline values: CDR1 MNHNY, CDR2 SVGAGI (reference sequence). The CDR3 bases are TGTGCCAGCAGTCGATTACAGGGGGCGAACCATTCACCCCTCCACTTT. Translating gives CASSRLQGANHSPLHF.

The chain combines TRBV27 with TRBJ1-2; D is ambiguous. This CDR3 spans 15 amino acids. CDR1 is MNHEY and CDR2 is SMNVEV in the germline V gene (reference sequence). The V gene lost 0 bases and the J gene lost 7 bases, with 15 bases spanning the gap. In nucleotides, the CDR3 is TGTGCCAGCAGTTTATCAGACTCAGCCATCGGTGGCTACACCTTC. This gives the protein CASSLSDSAIGGYTF.

The chain uses TRBV9 and TRBJ2-5, with TRBD1 matching over 9 bases. The J segment lost 9 bases and the V segment lost 0 bases, leaving 9 bases of the junction unmatched. The length of the CDR3 is 15 residues. The V gene's germline CDR1 is SGDLS and CDR2 YYNGEE. In DNA form, the CDR3 reads TGTGCCAGCAGCGTAGATCCGGGACAGGGAACTGCCCAGTACTTC. Residues: CASSVDPGQGTAQYF.

CDR3 coding DNA: TGTGCCAGCAGCTTATCCATGAACACTGAAGCTTTCTTT. It translates to CASSLSMNTEAFF. The chain recombines TRBV11-1 with TRBJ1-1; D remains ambiguous. Trimming took 2 bases from V and 0 from J, leaving 4 bases between them. Germline CDR1 and CDR2: SGHAT and FQDESV (reference sequence). This CDR3 region has 13 residues.

The chain combines TRBV28 with TRBJ2-1; 9 bases map to TRBD2. Germline CDR1 reads MDHEN; CDR2 reads SYDVKM. CDR3 length equals 17 residues. Trimming took 6 bases from V and 8 from J; bases not matched to a gene: 17. CDR3 DNA: TGTGCCAGCAGCTCCCAGGGTAGCGGGGGCTCAAGGGATGAGCAGTTCTTC. Protein product: CASSSQGSGGSRDEQFF.

The chain carries TRBV19 and TRBJ1-1; TRBD1 matches at 9 bases. Germline CDR1 is LNHDA and CDR2 is SQIVND (reference sequence). The ends lost 6 bases at V and 1 base at J; junction bases unmatched: 9. The CDR3 length is 16 residues. The CDR3 coding sequence is TGTGCCAGTAGGCGGGACAGGGAGGTAAAGAACACTGAAGCTTTCTTT. The encoded protein is CASRRDREVKNTEAFF.

This clone has a handful of counts. V usage is TRBV5-4 and J usage is TRBJ1-1, with 8 bases lining up with TRBD1. Trimming cost V 2 bases and J 4 bases; bases outside gene matches: 7. The CDR3 runs 15 residues. Germline V lookup: CDR1 SGHNT, CDR2 YYREEE (reference sequence). Written as DNA, the CDR3 is TGTGCCAGCAGCTTACCGGGACAGGAGGGCACTGAAGCTTTCTTT. This codes for CASSLPGQEGTEAFF. Using reference TRBV5-4 and TRBJ1-1 for the parts outside the CDR3, the full variable domain is ETGVTQSPTHLIKTRGQQVTLRCSSQSGHNTVSWYQQALGQGPQFIFQYYREEENGRGNFPPRFSGLQFPNYSSELNVNALELDDSALYLCASSLPGQEGTEAFFGQGTRLTVV.

The J gene is TRBJ2-7, the V gene TRBV6-5; perhaps TRBD2 as D (5 bases). Trimming left V 0 bases short and J 6 bases short, with 9 bases between. Germline CDR1 reads MNHEY; CDR2 reads SVGAGI. The CDR3 sequence is 13 residues long. CDR3 residues: CASSYSPEVEQYV. For the CDR3, the DNA is TGTGCCAGCAGTTACTCCCCGGAGGTCGAGCAGTACGTC.

The chain couples TRBV9 to TRBJ1-1, with 9 bases identical to TRBD1. Germline V gene data show CDR1 as SGDLS and CDR2 as YYNGEE. The CDR3 is made up of 17 amino acids. V was pared by 3 bases and J by 0 bases, with 9 bases of the junction left unmatched. The CDR3 nucleotides are TGTGCCAGCAGCGCTCGGGACAGGGCTATCTTGAACACTGAAGCTTTCTTT. Translation gives CASSARDRAILNTEAFF.

As regards this clone: Other DNA sequences in the sample encode the same CDR3. The chain carries TRBV15 and TRBJ2-2; TRBD1 is a possible D gene (6 bases). The CDR3 runs 16 residues. With 0 bases removed from V and 0 bases from J, the gap between germline ends came to 8 bases. Per germline, CDR1 LNHNV and CDR2 YYDKDF (reference sequence). Written as DNA, the CDR3 is TGTGCCACCAGCAGAGACCAGGGGCCGAACACCGGGGAGCTGTTTTTT. Protein: CATSRDQGPNTGELFF. Filled out from reference TRBV15 and TRBJ2-2, the complete variable domain reads DAMVIQNPRYQVTQFGKPVTLSCSQTLNHNVMYWYQQKSSQAPKLLFHYYDKDFNNEADTPDNFQSRRPNTSFCFLDIRSPGLGDTAMYLCATSRDQGPNTGELFFGEGSRLTVL.

This clone was observed a handful of times. The chain joins TRBV28 to TRBJ1-6; maybe TRBD1 (6 bases). This CDR3 contains 15 residues. Trimming pared 7 bases from V and 1 base from J, leaving 11 bases between. The V gene's germline CDR1 is MDHEN and CDR2 SYDVKM. The CDR3 region is CASKAGTSYNSPLHF. CDR3 DNA: TGTGCCAGCAAAGCCGGGACATCCTATAATTCACCCCTCCACTTT.

The rearrangement uses TRBV7-2 and TRBJ2-3; TRBD1 aligns across 8 bases. V trimming: 6 bases; J trimming: 6 bases; junction bases outside the gene matches: 5. The CDR3 totals 13 residues. The germline V gene has CDR1 SGHTA and CDR2 FQGNSA. The CDR3 reads CASSFTGGDTQYF. The CDR3 DNA sequence: TGTGCCAGCAGTTTCACAGGGGGGGATACGCAGTATTTT.